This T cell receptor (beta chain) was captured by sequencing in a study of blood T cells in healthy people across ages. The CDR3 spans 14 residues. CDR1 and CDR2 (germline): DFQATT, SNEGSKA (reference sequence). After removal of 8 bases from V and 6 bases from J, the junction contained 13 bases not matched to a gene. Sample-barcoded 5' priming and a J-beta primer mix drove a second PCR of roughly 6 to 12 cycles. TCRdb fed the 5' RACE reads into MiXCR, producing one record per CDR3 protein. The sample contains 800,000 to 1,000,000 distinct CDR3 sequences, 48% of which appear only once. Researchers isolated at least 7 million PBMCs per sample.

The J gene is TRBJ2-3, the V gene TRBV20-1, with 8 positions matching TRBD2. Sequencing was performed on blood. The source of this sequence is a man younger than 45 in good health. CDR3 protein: CSWTGGANSDTQYF. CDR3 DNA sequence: TGCAGTTGGACGGGGGGGGCCAACTCGGATACGCAGTATTTT.